What follows is one T cell receptor beta chain and its context. Its antigen remains undetermined. Base qualities are not provided; no much larger clone lies one nucleotide away. This record comes from a study of control samples from healthy donors and cancer patients (dated by TCRdb to the early 2020s). Its CDR3 holds 12 amino acids, cysteine through phenylalanine. The only DNA kept is the CDR3, 36 bases in frame from the first base. Taken from the germline V gene (reference sequence), the CDR1 and CDR2 loops are SGHNT and YYREEE. V loses 4 bases, J loses 7 bases, and the germline ends lie 12 bases apart. Library preparation used the immunoSEQ multiplex PCR assay. What TCRdb holds here is the immuneACCESS table cut down to in-frame rearrangements. Part of the clones is not present; checked against another copy, under half of the missing clones reflect an unresolved V gene, and the others are unexplained. For this sample the table gives 75,000 to 95,000 clones, of which 90% were detected only once. The top ten clonotypes cover less than 4.5% of the sample.

The chain is assembled from TRBV5-4 and TRBJ2-7, with the D gene too uncertain to name. The sequenced material came from blood. The clonotype comes from a woman aged 18-30 years in good health. The CDR3 region has the sequence CASSLTPAEQYF. The DNA sequence is given as TGTGCCAGCAGCCTCACCCCGGCAGAGCAGTACTTC.